This T cell receptor (beta chain) stems from a study of cytomegalovirus exposure and HLA in healthy donors (TCRdb year 2017). With respect to the entire study: In an earlier analysis of 550 to 750 of the donors, about 260 Gb of sequence data and roughly 100 million unique TCR beta sequences from approximately 180 million T cells were reported. Donor age, sex, ethnicity and CMV serostatus were compiled together with the repertoire data. An early release covering 550 to 650 HLA-typed donors comprised around 300 gigabases of sequencing data and tens of millions of unique TCR sequences. The study used immunosequencing to profile the T cell repertoires of under 700 subjects and linked those repertoires to cytomegalovirus serostatus. In an earlier analysis of around 540 of the donors, high-throughput TCR beta sequencing was used to judge whether each TCR beta V gene segment behaved as functional or pseudogenic. In addition to the first cohort of 666 subjects, a separate validation cohort of approximately 130 different subjects was used. Four or five DR-DQ haplotypes were handled as single units for association and clustering because linkage in the cohort was strong. In the later analysis, no new phenotypic data were used to find candidate immune exposures; instead, reliance was placed on TCR beta sequences and their occurrence across donors. The study was designed to test whether signatures of past pathogen exposure could be identified by cataloging public T cell receptors. Of the approximately 400 genotyped donors, more than 75% were placed in the genetic ancestry cluster associated with self-reported Caucasian donors. The number of typed donors differed by locus: roughly 620-630 for A, B, C, DRB1 and DQB1; roughly 510 for DQA1; 606 for DPA1; and roughly 450 for DPB1. A later genetic analysis took genome-wide SNP genotypes for about 65% of the roughly 670 donors and used that subset as a discovery cohort. HLA typing covered class I and class II loci at four-digit resolution. In a later analysis, previously published TCR beta repertoires from roughly 710 donors were re-analyzed and high-resolution HLA genotyping was added so that TCR occurrence patterns could be studied. The study combined high-throughput TCR immunosequencing, statistical association of individual TCRs with disease status, and machine learning to predict cytomegalovirus infection status. Among roughly 370 genotyped donors of the cohort, an average of about 240,000 unique TCR beta nucleotide sequences were sequenced per donor, roughly 18% of them non-productive. Every repertoire in the discovery cohort had been generated on one and the same sequencing platform. General conclusions and limits of the study: According to a later analysis, most CMV-associated TCR beta chains appeared to be HLA-restricted, and the HLA associations seemed to be driven largely by CMV exposure. A few of the identified cytomegalovirus-associated TCR beta chains were confirmed in vitro to be specific for cytomegalovirus antigens. In the study, around 160 TCR beta chains were listed as associated with cytomegalovirus. A later genetic analysis reported fewer N-insertions in productive TCRs among donors in an Asian-associated ancestry cluster than the approximately 700-donor mean. Across donors, most TCR sequences were observed very rarely, whereas some public TCRs were present in many individuals. HLA typing was unavailable for some donors at each locus, so association tests used only the typed subset. Because the 87-base-pair reads could not distinguish some IMGT-functional V segments, including TRBV6-2 and TRBV6-3, those segments were excluded. Several of the top co-occurrence clusters appeared to be linked to parvovirus B19, influenza, CMV and Epstein-Barr virus, according to a later analysis. Presence/absence analyses assumed roughly uniform sequencing depth across donors, an assumption that may not hold. A later genetic analysis associated a missense DCLRE1C variant with V-gene and J-gene trimming of TCR beta chains, and an independent cohort replicated the association. Linkage disequilibrium might explain the correlated functional status among segregating V segments, but an unknown experimental factor could not be ruled out. A later analysis found that TCR association rates varied across HLA loci, with DRB1 alleles showing the most associated TCRs and HLA-C alleles the fewest. Because counts were too low, approximately 15 rarely observed V segments, including chromosome 9 orphons, were excluded from the earlier analysis of some 540 of the donors. The classifier was reported to diagnose cytomegalovirus status with high specificity and sensitivity in both the original and validation cohorts. In an earlier analysis of some 500 of the donors, most TCR beta V segments were observed in productive rearrangements about 90% or about 30% of the time, broadly matching IMGT annotations. Compared with equally common non-associated chains, HLA-associated TCR beta chains in a later analysis were more clonally expanded and had lower generation probabilities. Immune exposure information for the cohort was limited to CMV serostatus. Assigning TCR associations to individual alleles was difficult when HLA alleles, especially DR and DQ, strongly co-occurred. The authors suggested that the approach could potentially be extended to other disease states and immunological phenotypes. A further reported finding was that TCR beta sequences accurately predicted the HLA-A and HLA-B alleles for most subjects in the first cohort. A cluster of highly shared sequence variants was judged likely to represent a technical artifact of the sequencing pipeline. Specific HLA alleles were associated with 16,951 TCR beta sequences at a false discovery rate of 0.05 in a later analysis. The cohort was sequenced for TCR beta chains only, and without alpha or paired-chain data the features that could be detected were limited.

V and J lose 5 bases and 7 bases, and a span of 11 bases separates them. Including cysteine and phenylalanine, the CDR3 has 13 amino acids. The read is trimmed to its CDR3 DNA, 39 bases read in frame from base 1. CDR1 SSHAT and CDR2 FNYEAQ are derived from the germline V gene (reference sequence). Concerning this clone: Its antigen is still unknown. Base quality data are lacking; no much larger clone is found one base away.

Library creation used the immunoSEQ multiplex PCR assay. A mixture of 60 forward primers for TCR Vbeta segments and 13 reverse primers for TCR Jbeta segments was used in the multiplex PCR. A multiplex PCR assay on genomic DNA amplified the CDR3 region of rearranged TCR beta genes. The amplified TCR beta libraries were sequenced on the Illumina HiSeq System as 87-base-pair reads. In the authors' own workflow: In a later analysis, about 80 million unique TCR beta chains were counted across the 500 to 850 repertoires, and around 10 million of these chains were shared by at least two donors. A nearest-neighbor algorithm error-corrected the raw reads and collapsed the reads into unique sequences, merging closely related sequences to remove PCR and sequencing errors. CDR3 sequences were aligned to IMGT reference sequences to assign V, D and J gene segments. For a sequence to be retained, at least a six-nucleotide match to both a V gene segment and a J gene segment was required. Rearrangements were called productive when the CDR3 lacked stop codons and stayed in frame with V and J; all others were non-productive. CDR3 was defined by IMGT convention, running from the second conserved V-encoded cysteine to the conserved J-encoded phenylalanine. The earlier analysis of roughly 590 of the donors excluded any sequence lacking an unambiguous match to a single V gene segment. In an earlier analysis of 450 to 750 of the donors, a V segment was called functional when productive rearrangements were above 56.7%, and segregating when the standard deviation between donors exceeded 5%. A statistical classification framework was built to diagnose cytomegalovirus status from the catalog of TCR beta chain sequences. In a later analysis, TCR nucleotide sequences were compared against IMGT/GENE-DB human TR gene sequences so that V and J genes could be assigned. The TCRdist pipeline was used in a later analysis to assign CDR3 sequences and most-parsimonious VDJ recombination scenarios. A later analysis defined each TCR beta chain by its CDR3 amino acid sequence plus V-gene family, and excluded reads lacking a unique V-gene family. As a way to deal with suspected cross-contamination and a sequencing artifact, a later analysis dropped over 550 nucleotide sequences that were highly shared and had low generation probability. In a later analysis, a clonal expansion index for each public chain was calculated from normalized within-repertoire ranks of inferred template counts. In a later analysis, generation probabilities were computed using a VDJ recombination model fitted to out-of-frame rearrangements, and the results were checked against IGoR. In a later analysis, TCR-TCR, TCR-HLA and TCR-CMV co-occurrence was scored with hypergeometric tests, and a repertoire-size bias correction was applied to TCR pairs. False discovery rates were estimated in a later analysis by permuting HLA or CMV assignments 20 times. A later analysis grouped co-occurring TCRs with DBSCAN, adding TCRdist sequence similarity when clustering within HLA-allele-positive subsets. For co-occurrence clustering, repertoires with fewer than 30,000 or more than 120,000 public chains were excluded, along with roughly 5 repertoires with anomalous nucleotide sharing. TCRdb obtained this table from immuneACCESS and retained in-frame rearrangements with V and J assigned. These tables miss some clones; where compared with another copy, unresolved V genes account for less than half of the shortfall, and the remainder is unexplained. V, J and clone size derive from that table, while D and trimming were established from the DNA sequence. This sample gives under 300,000 clones in total; 80% to 90% of them show up just once. The ten largest clones add up to roughly 2% of the sample.

The cohort consisted of 600 to 750 healthy bone marrow donors. All cohort members were sampled while nominally healthy, although unrecorded immune exposures were likely present. The donor was CMV seropositive and was included in the group of 270 or so seropositive cohort members. A peripheral blood sample was collected from each donor, and TCR beta sequencing was performed on peripheral blood mononuclear cells. The Qiagen DNeasy Blood Extraction Kit was used to extract genomic DNA from the blood cell samples. The sample taken for sequencing was PBMCs. The chain joins TRBV7-7 to TRBJ2-2, with a weak D call of TRBD1 (6 bases match). The source is a woman aged 40-49 years in good health and CMV-seropositive. The CDR3 region: CASSNRASGELFF. The nucleotide sequence is TGTGCCAGCAGCAACAGGGCGAGCGGGGAGCTGTTTTTT.